The rows below give T cell receptor beta chains drawn from one sample of a study of graft-versus-host responses after intestinal transplantation. Produced via immunoSEQ multiplex PCR; TCRdb's table is partial and in-frame only. The sample records some 39,000 clones, about 95% being singletons. The antigens of these receptors remain unknown. The specimen was unstimulated CD8+ T cells sorted from spleen or lymph node cells, collected before transplant. These receptors came from a human donor who was the organ donor for an intestinal transplant. The CDR3 runs from the conserved cysteine through the conserved F or W. Fields, in order: clone size, V gene, CDR3 length, D gene, J gene, CDR3 protein, CDR3 DNA. D genes are given only for firm matches. The size entry is marked missing in some rows and otherwise reads once, few, many or a size class.

>.|TRBV4-1|16|.|TRBJ2-2
CASSQDFQGGTGELFF
TGCGCCAGCAGCCAAGATTTCCAGGGGGGCACCGGGGAGCTGTTTTTT
>.|TRBV4-1|14|TRBD2|TRBJ2-5
CASSQGGRAETQYF
TGCGCCAGCAGCCAGGGAGGGCGCGCAGAGACCCAGTACTTC
>.|TRBV28|13|TRBD1|TRBJ2-7
CATRTGEHYEQYF
TGTGCCACGAGGACAGGGGAACACTACGAGCAGTACTTC
>.|TRBV27|15|.|TRBJ1-6
CASGLSTLYNSPLHF
TGTGCCAGCGGGTTGTCCACCCTCTATAATTCACCCCTCCACTTT
>.|TRBV11-2|15|.|TRBJ2-7
CASSAEGGRSYEQYF
TGTGCCAGCAGCGCGGAGGGGGGAAGGTCCTACGAGCAGTACTTC
>.|TRBV18|12|.|TRBJ1-4
CASSPPTGELFF
TGTGCCAGCTCACCACCGACAGGCGAACTGTTTTTT
>.|TRBV27|16|TRBD2|TRBJ2-7
CASSMLGLAGNYEQYF
TGTGCCAGCAGTATGCTAGGACTAGCGGGGAACTACGAGCAGTACTTC
>.|TRBV9|14|.|TRBJ2-3
CASSVDGVTDTQYF
TGTGCCAGCAGCGTAGACGGGGTCACCGATACGCAGTATTTT
>.|TRBV4-1|14|.|TRBJ2-3
CASSQVLGTDTQYF
TGCGCCAGCAGCCAAGTCTTAGGCACAGATACGCAGTATTTT
>.|TRBV14|15|TRBD2|TRBJ2-3
CASSQAGGALDTQYF
TGTGCCAGCAGCCAAGCGGGAGGGGCTTTGGATACGCAGTATTTT
>.|TRBV11-3|15|.|TRBJ2-5
CASSSEGGPQETQYF
TGTGCCAGCAGCTCAGAGGGGGGTCCGCAAGAGACCCAGTACTTC
>.|TRBV10-3|14|TRBD1|TRBJ1-1
CAIKTGGPYTEAFF
TGTGCCATCAAGACAGGGGGCCCGTATACTGAAGCTTTCTTT
>.|TRBV27|13|.|TRBJ1-3
CASSRGSGNTIYF
TGTGCCAGCTCGAGAGGCTCTGGAAACACCATATATTTT
>.|TRBV4-1|13|.|TRBJ1-1
CASSQIGEDEAFF
TGCGCCAGCAGCCAAATTGGAGAGGATGAAGCTTTCTTT
>.|TRBV12-2|17|.|TRBJ1-6
CASRCNSGDGTNSPLHF
TGTGCAAGTCGCTGCAACAGCGGAGATGGGACTAATTCACCCCTCCACTTT
>.|TRBV6-6|15|.|TRBJ2-7
CASSFTGTGISEQYF
TGTGCCAGCAGCTTTACCGGGACTGGGATCTCGGAGCAGTACTTC
>.|TRBV30|14|.|TRBJ2-7
CAWRSHFSSYEQYF
TGTGCCTGGAGATCCCACTTTAGCTCCTACGAGCAGTACTTC
>.|TRBV7-3|15|.|TRBJ1-2
CASSLTGTTNYGYTF
TGTGCCAGCAGCTTAACGGGGACAACTAACTATGGCTACACCTTC
>.|TRBV7-7|14|TRBD1|TRBJ2-5
CASSLAGGAETQYF
TGTGCCAGCAGCTTAGCAGGGGGCGCCGAGACCCAGTACTTC
>.|TRBV4-3|14|.|TRBJ1-2
CASSQGGQSSGYTF
TGCGCCAGCAGCCAAGGCGGTCAGTCCAGTGGCTACACCTTC
>.|TRBV4-3|17|.|TRBJ2-3
CASSQDYGDTLTDTQYF
TGCGCCAGCAGCCAAGATTATGGGGACACATTAACAGATACGCAGTATTTT
>.|TRBV5-6|15|TRBD2|TRBJ2-1
CASSRRDYPWNEQFF
TGTGCCAGCAGCCGCCGGGACTACCCCTGGAATGAGCAGTTCTTC
>.|TRBV4-3|17|.|TRBJ1-2
CASSQHFWAPPNYGYTF
TGCGCCAGCAGCCAACATTTTTGGGCTCCCCCTAACTATGGCTACACCTTC
>few|TRBV29-1|15|.|TRBJ2-5
CSVEDAGPHQETQYF
TGCAGCGTTGAAGATGCTGGACCGCACCAAGAGACCCAGTACTTC
>.|TRBV27|14|.|TRBJ2-7
CASSTQLSSYEQYF
TGTGCCAGCAGTACACAGCTCTCCTCCTACGAGCAGTACTTC
>.|TRBV7-8|12|.|TRBJ2-2
CASSRDTGELFF
TGTGCCAGCAGCCGGGACACCGGGGAGCTGTTTTTT
>.|TRBV28|18|.|TRBJ2-1
CASSSPSEARETYNEQFF
TGTGCCAGCAGTTCTCCTTCAGAAGCGAGGGAGACCTACAATGAGCAGTTCTTC
>.|TRBV5-1|15|.|TRBJ1-1
CASSLRQSMNTEAFF
TGCGCCAGCAGCTTGCGGCAGTCGATGAACACTGAAGCTTTCTTT